This T cell receptor (beta chain) is drawn from a study of blood T cell repertoires in COVID-19. Study overall: T cells, B-cell-depleted T cells, or PBMCs provided the cDNA or gDNA that served as material.

The data were produced by immunoSEQ multiplex PCR, yet TCRdb's version contains in-frame clones alone and is incomplete. The sample holds 350,000 to 450,000 clones; roughly 85% are singletons and the top ten take more than 3%. V was pared by 3 bases and J by 2 bases, with 6 bases of the junction left unmatched. The CDR3 totals 16 residues. Germline V gene data show CDR1 as LNHDA and CDR2 as SQIVND (reference sequence). The source material was peripheral blood. The V gene is TRBV19, the J gene TRBJ2-3; 9 bases agree with TRBD2. The sequence came from a young woman with acute or convalescent COVID-19. The chain's CDR3 is CASSIASGGPTDTQYF. In nucleotides, the CDR3 is TGTGCCAGTAGTATTGCAAGCGGGGGGCCCACAGATACGCAGTATTTT. The variable domain in full, completed from reference TRBV19 and TRBJ2-3, reads DGGITQSPKYLFRKEGQNVTLSCEQNLNHDAMYWYRQDPGQGLRLIYYSQIVNDFQKGDIAEGYSVSREKKESFPLTVTSAQKNPTAFYLCASSIASGGPTDTQYFGPGTRLTVL.